This T cell receptor (beta chain) derives from a study of blood T cell repertoires in COVID-19. The overall study: Acute-phase and convalescent COVID-19 samples originated in the United States, Italy and Spain.

The CDR3 is made up of 15 amino acids. Trimming took 4 bases from V and 4 from J; bases not matched to a gene: 7. Germline loops: CDR1 SGHNT, CDR2 YYREEE (reference sequence). In the authors' workflow: Cell counts per sample came from amplifying reference gene primers. The method was immunoSEQ multiplex PCR; TCRdb's version includes in-frame clones alone and lacks a portion of them. V and J calls and clone size come straight from that table; D and trimming were deduced from the DNA. The sample yields about 280,000 clones, around 89% seen once. This clone occurred a few times. This receptor was obtained from a man between 40 and 49 years old with acute or convalescent COVID-19. Material for sequencing was peripheral blood. The chain couples TRBV5-4 to TRBJ1-2, with 10 bases lining up with TRBD1. CDR3 sequence reads: CASSTRQGASYGYTF. The CDR3, as DNA: TGTGCCAGCAGCACCCGACAGGGGGCTAGCTATGGCTACACCTTC.